This is a list of T cell receptor beta chains from one sample in a study of cytomegalovirus exposure and HLA in healthy donors. Method: immunoSEQ multiplex PCR; TCRdb's copy keeps in-frame clones and lacks some. The repertoire has 150,000 to 160,000 clones, approximately 80% of them found once; the top ten carry around 6%. The sequenced sample consisted of PBMCs. These receptors all stem from a woman in her thirties or forties in good health and CMV-seropositive. Both conserved end residues are part of each CDR3. A D gene is named only where the DNA matches it firmly. Some rows have no size entry. The others give once, few or many, or a class for an expanded clone.

J	size	V	D	CDR3	DNA
TRBJ2-7	-	TRBV5-1	TRBD2	CASSWTSGSSYEQYF	TGCGCCAGCAGCTGGACTAGCGGTAGCTCCTACGAGCAGTACTTC
TRBJ2-1	-	TRBV27	-	CASSRLAGRPYNEQFF	TGTGCCAGCAGCCGACTGGCGGGAAGACCCTACAATGAGCAGTTCTTC
TRBJ2-5	once	TRBV5-1	-	CASSLTSPGRETQYF	TGCGCCAGCAGCTTGACTTCCCCCGGGAGAGAGACCCAGTACTTC
TRBJ1-1	once	TRBV5-1	TRBD1	CASSVRTGANTEAFF	TGCGCCAGCAGCGTCCGGACAGGGGCCAACACTGAAGCTTTCTTT
TRBJ1-4	-	TRBV6-1	-	CASEGDIYNEKLFF	TGTGCCAGCGAAGGTGACATTTATAATGAAAAACTGTTTTTT
TRBJ2-3	-	TRBV28	-	CASQGPTDTQYF	TGTGCCAGTCAGGGGCCCACAGATACGCAGTATTTT
TRBJ2-7	-	TRBV21-1	-	CASYLGREVGYEQYF	TGTGCCAGCTACCTAGGTCGGGAGGTTGGGTACGAGCAGTACTTC
TRBJ2-3	-	TRBV7-3	TRBD1	CASSRTGTGSTDTQYF	TGTGCCAGCAGCCGAACCGGGACAGGGAGCACAGATACGCAGTATTTT
TRBJ1-4	-	TRBV18	-	CASSRTNNEKLFF	TGTGCCAGCTCTCGGACAAATAATGAAAAACTGTTTTTT
TRBJ1-1	-	TRBV14	TRBD1	CASSHGQGMNTEAFF	TGTGCCAGCAGCCACGGACAGGGAATGAACACTGAAGCTTTCTTT
TRBJ2-7	-	TRBV5-1	-	CASSQRQGGPYEQYF	TGCGCCAGCAGCCAAAGACAGGGAGGACCCTACGAGCAGTACTTC
TRBJ2-5	-	TRBV15	TRBD2	CATSSFSGRVETQYF	TGTGCCACCAGCAGTTTTAGCGGGAGGGTAGAGACCCAGTACTTC
TRBJ1-5	-	TRBV15	-	CATSRGGNQPQHF	TGTGCCACCAGCAGGGGAGGCAATCAGCCCCAGCATTTT
TRBJ1-4	once	TRBV27	-	CASSRGGSRKLFF	TGTGCCAGCAGTCGAGGGGGTTCTCGAAAACTGTTTTTT
TRBJ2-3	-	TRBV6-1	TRBD1	CASNLQGATDTQYF	TGTGCCAGCAATCTTCAGGGGGCCACAGATACGCAGTATTTT
TRBJ2-7	-	TRBV30	-	CAWGQTYEQYF	TGTGCCTGGGGACAGACTTACGAGCAGTACTTC
TRBJ2-7	-	TRBV28	TRBD2	CASGLAGSSYEQYF	TGTGCCAGCGGGTTAGCGGGGAGCTCCTACGAGCAGTACTTC
TRBJ1-1	-	TRBV11-2	-	CASSKGTLDTEAFF	TGTGCCAGCAGCAAGGGGACATTGGACACTGAAGCTTTCTTT
TRBJ2-5	-	TRBV5-1	-	CASSLSGVGETQYF	TGCGCCAGCAGCTTGTCCGGGGTCGGAGAGACCCAGTACTTC
TRBJ2-5	-	TRBV2	-	CASEGGAGETQYF	TGTGCCAGCGAAGGGGGGGCAGGAGAGACCCAGTACTTC
TRBJ1-1	-	TRBV7-9	-	CASSLGQANTEAFF	TGTGCCAGCAGCTTAGGTCAGGCGAACACTGAAGCTTTCTTT
TRBJ2-7	-	TRBV29-1	TRBD1	CSVGTGTGSYEQYF	TGCAGCGTTGGGACCGGGACAGGGTCCTACGAGCAGTACTTC
TRBJ2-7	-	TRBV6-1	-	CASSGGQSFYEQYF	TGTGCCAGCAGTGGGGGCCAGTCATTCTACGAGCAGTACTTC
TRBJ1-2	few	TRBV7-2	-	CASSLRGGSSAYGYTF	TGTGCCAGCAGCTTAAGGGGGGGCAGCTCCGCCTATGGCTACACCTTC
TRBJ2-1	-	TRBV7-2	-	CASSLVGGASYNEQFF	TGTGCCAGCAGCTTAGTAGGGGGGGCCTCCTACAATGAGCAGTTCTTC
TRBJ2-7	-	TRBV7-9	TRBD1	CSSSASLGQSYEQYF	TGTTCCAGCAGTGCTAGTCTGGGACAGTCCTACGAGCAGTACTTC
TRBJ2-7	-	TRBV5-1	TRBD1	CASSLGFGQGAGSHHYEQYF	TGCGCCAGCAGCTTAGGTTTTGGACAGGGGGCGGGATCCCACCACTACGAGCAGTACTTC
TRBJ2-7	once	TRBV15	-	CATSLRQDSYEQYF	TGTGCCACCAGCCTCCGACAGGACTCCTACGAGCAGTACTTC
TRBJ2-1	-	TRBV19	TRBD2	CASSIDGTSGPLNEQFF	TGTGCCAGTAGTATAGATGGTACTAGCGGGCCACTGAATGAGCAGTTCTTC